This T cell receptor beta chain was identified in a study of T-cell reconstitution after alpha-beta-depleted transplantation in children. Findings and limits, study-wide: It was newly produced T cells that mostly accounted for T-cell counts and diversity one year after transplant.

Preparing the TCRbeta library involved the use of unique molecular identifiers. Via MiXCR, TCRdb re-called the PCR reads, giving one row per CDR3 protein. Altogether 200,000 to 300,000 distinct CDR3 sequences are present, roughly 25% being singletons, with the ten largest covering roughly 2.6%. Ten or more counts support this clonotype. Its antigen is unidentified. The CDR3 runs to 15 residues. Looked up from germline, CDR1 is KGHSH and CDR2 is LQKENI. Trimming took off 0 bases at V and 2 bases at J, with 10 bases between the two ends. The receptor was isolated from a girl aged 2 to 9 with Fanconi anemia, due to receive a stem cell transplant. The J gene is TRBJ2-5, the V gene TRBV18, with TRBD2 as a possible D gene (6 bases). Sequenced material: PBMCs, taken before TCRalphabeta/CD19-depleted stem cell transplant. The DNA for the CDR3 is TGTGCCAGCTCACCACCGGCGGGGCAGCAAGAGACCCAGTACTTC. This sequence encodes CASSPPAGQQETQYF.